This T cell receptor (beta chain) was found in a study of shared clonotypes between healthy human individuals. Background on the study: Plates per donor: three CD4 naive, three CD4 memory, two CD8 naive, one CD8 memory. Study observations and caveats: Represented diversity, genetic and exposure-history alike, was limited by few donors.

Several immunoSEQ plates received, in even portions, the genomic DNA of each subset. Only in-frame clones appear in the TCRdb table, and some are missing; sequencing was by immunoSEQ multiplex PCR. The repertoire has approximately 1,500,000 clones, approximately 98% of them found once; the top ten carry 0.4% to 0.55%. For this clone: Its antigen is still unknown.

In germline, CDR1 is SQVTM, CDR2 ANQGSEA. This CDR3 is 12 amino acids long. Trimming pared 7 bases from V and 4 bases from J, leaving 14 bases between. The V and J genes are TRBV29-1 and TRBJ2-7; a weak D match, TRBD1 (5 bases). The sequence was obtained from a young man in good health. The sample consisted of naive CD4+ T cells sorted from blood. Subset described: CD45RA+ positively selected. CDR3: CSAKTDPYEQYF. The CDR3 DNA sequence: TGCAGCGCTAAGACAGATCCTTACGAGCAGTACTTC.